Reported below is one T cell receptor beta chain. The target antigen is unknown. As TCR cDNA was made by 5'RACE template switching, a universal primer site and UMIs were added. One entry per CDR3 protein, called by TCRdb with MiXCR from the 5' RACE reads. The sample consists of about 360,000 distinct CDR3 sequences, under 7.5% of them appearing once. This sample is part of a study of T cells after yellow fever vaccination. The ends were cut back, 4 bases at V and 8 bases at J, with 17 bases in the middle. Germline V CDR1 and CDR2: LNHDA, SQIVND (reference sequence). The CDR3 runs 15 residues. Study-wide points: The secondary response was weaker, and its peak arrived faster, on day 5 versus 15. Subsequent booster samples again held most clones from primary vaccination (96% CD4, approximately 86% CD8).

The chain joins TRBV19 to TRBJ1-4; possible D gene TRBD1, 6 bases. This clonotype originated in a man under 40 who received the YFV17D yellow fever vaccine. The sequenced sample was PBMCs, obtained 5 days after the yellow fever booster vaccination. CDR3 DNA: TGTGCCAGTAGTACCGGACAGTTCGGATGGGAAAAACTGTTTTTT. Protein product: CASSTGQFGWEKLFF.